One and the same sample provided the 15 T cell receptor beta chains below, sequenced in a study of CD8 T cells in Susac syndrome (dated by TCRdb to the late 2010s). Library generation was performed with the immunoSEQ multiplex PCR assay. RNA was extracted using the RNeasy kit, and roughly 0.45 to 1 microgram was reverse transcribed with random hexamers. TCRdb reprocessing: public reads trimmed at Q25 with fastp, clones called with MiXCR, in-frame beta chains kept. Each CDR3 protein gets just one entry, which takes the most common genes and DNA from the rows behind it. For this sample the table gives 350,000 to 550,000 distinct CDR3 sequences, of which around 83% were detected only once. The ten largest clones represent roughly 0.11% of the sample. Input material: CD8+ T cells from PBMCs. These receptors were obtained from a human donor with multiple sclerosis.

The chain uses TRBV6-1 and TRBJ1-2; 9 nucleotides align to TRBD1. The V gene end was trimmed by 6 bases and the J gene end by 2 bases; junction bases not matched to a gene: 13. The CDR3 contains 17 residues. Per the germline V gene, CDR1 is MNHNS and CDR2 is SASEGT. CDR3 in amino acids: CASSPGTGQGGNYGYTF. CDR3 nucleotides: TGTGCCAGCAGCCCCGGGACAGGGCAAGGGGGAAACTATGGCTACACCTTC.

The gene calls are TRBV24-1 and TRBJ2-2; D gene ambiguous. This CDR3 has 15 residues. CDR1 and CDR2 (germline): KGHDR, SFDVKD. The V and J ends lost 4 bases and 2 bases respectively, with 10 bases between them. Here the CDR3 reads CATSDSDTNTGELFF. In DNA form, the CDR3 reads TGTGCCACCAGTGACAGCGACACCAACACCGGGGAGCTGTTTTTT.

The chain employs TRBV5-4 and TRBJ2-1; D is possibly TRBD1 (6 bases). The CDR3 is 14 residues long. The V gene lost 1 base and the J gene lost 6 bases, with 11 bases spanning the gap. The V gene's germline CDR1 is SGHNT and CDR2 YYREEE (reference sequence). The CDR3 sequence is CASSLLQGSNEQFF. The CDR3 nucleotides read TGTGCCAGCAGCTTGTTACAGGGTAGCAATGAGCAGTTCTTC.

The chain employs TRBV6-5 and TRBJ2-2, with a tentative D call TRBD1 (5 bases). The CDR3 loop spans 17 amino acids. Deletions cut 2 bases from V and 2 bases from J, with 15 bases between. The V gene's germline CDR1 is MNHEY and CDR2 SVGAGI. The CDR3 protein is CASSYLPSTVNTGELFF. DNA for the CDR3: TGTGCCAGCAGTTACCTTCCCTCGACAGTCAACACCGGGGAGCTGTTTTTT.

The CDR3 reads CASSALAGLNIQYF. For the CDR3, the DNA is TGTGCCAGCAGTGCCCTAGCGGGACTAAACATTCAGTACTTC. The rearrangement joins TRBV28 to TRBJ2-4; 9 bases fit TRBD2. Germline V gives CDR1 MDHEN, CDR2 SYDVKM. V was clipped by 5 bases and J by 6 bases; unmatched bases: 5. This CDR3 region has 14 residues.

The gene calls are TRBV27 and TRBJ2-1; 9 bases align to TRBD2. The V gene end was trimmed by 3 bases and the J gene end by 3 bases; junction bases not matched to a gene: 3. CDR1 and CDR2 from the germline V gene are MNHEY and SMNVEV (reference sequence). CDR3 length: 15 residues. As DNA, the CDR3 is TGTGCCAGCAGTTTCGCGGGGGGGGACTACAATGAGCAGTTCTTC. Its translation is CASSFAGGDYNEQFF.

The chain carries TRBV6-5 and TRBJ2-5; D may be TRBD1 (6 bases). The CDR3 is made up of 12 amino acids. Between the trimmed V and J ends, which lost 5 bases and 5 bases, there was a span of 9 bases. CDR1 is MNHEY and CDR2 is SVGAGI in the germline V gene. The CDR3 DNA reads TGTGCCAGCAGTCCGGACAGCGAGACCCAGTACTTC. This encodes CASSPDSETQYF.

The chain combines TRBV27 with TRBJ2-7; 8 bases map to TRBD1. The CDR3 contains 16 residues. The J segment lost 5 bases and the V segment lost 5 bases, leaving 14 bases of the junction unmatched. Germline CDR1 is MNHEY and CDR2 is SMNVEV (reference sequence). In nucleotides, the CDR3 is TGTGCCAGCAGTCCAGGACAGGGATGGGCCGTAAACGAGCAGTACTTC. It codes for CASSPGQGWAVNEQYF.

This chain's CDR3 is CASSYGGRATDTQYF. DNA for the CDR3: TGTGCCAGCAGTTACGGAGGGAGAGCGACAGATACGCAGTATTTT. This chain joins TRBV6-5 and TRBJ2-3, with a possible D match to TRBD2 (6 bases). V was pared by 2 bases and J by 3 bases, with 12 bases between. CDR1 is MNHEY and CDR2 is SVGAGI in the germline V gene. The CDR3 is made up of 15 amino acids.

CDR3 region: CSARDSWDSRETQYF. CDR3 DNA sequence: TGCAGTGCTAGAGACAGTTGGGACAGCAGAGAGACCCAGTACTTC. V is TRBV20-1 and J is TRBJ2-5; 7 positions match TRBD1. Germline V gene data show CDR1 as DFQATT and CDR2 as SNEGSKA (reference sequence). This CDR3 is built from 15 residues. V trimming: 0 bases; J trimming: 4 bases; junction bases outside the gene matches: 8.

In DNA form, the CDR3 reads TGTGCCAGCAGTCCTTACCGGGGGGACGAGAACATTCAGTACTTC. Protein sequence: CASSPYRGDENIQYF. The rearrangement joins TRBV27 to TRBJ2-4; 7 bases fit TRBD2. Germline lookup yields CDR1 MNHEY and CDR2 SMNVEV (reference sequence). Trimming at V came to 5 bases and at J to 7 bases, leaving 11 bases not matched to a gene. The CDR3 loop spans 15 amino acids.

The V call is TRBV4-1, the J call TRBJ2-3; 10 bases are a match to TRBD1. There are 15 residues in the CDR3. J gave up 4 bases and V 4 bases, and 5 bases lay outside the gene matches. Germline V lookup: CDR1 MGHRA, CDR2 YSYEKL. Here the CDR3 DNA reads TGCGCCAGCAGCCCGACAGGGGGCGGGCCAGATACGCAGTATTTT. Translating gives CASSPTGGGPDTQYF.

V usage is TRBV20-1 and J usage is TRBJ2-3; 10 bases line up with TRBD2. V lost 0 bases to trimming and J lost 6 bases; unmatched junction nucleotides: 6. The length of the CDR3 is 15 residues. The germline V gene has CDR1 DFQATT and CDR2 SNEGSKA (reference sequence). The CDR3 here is CSARDLAGGGDTQYF. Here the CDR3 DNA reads TGCAGTGCTAGAGATTTAGCGGGAGGTGGGGATACGCAGTATTTT.

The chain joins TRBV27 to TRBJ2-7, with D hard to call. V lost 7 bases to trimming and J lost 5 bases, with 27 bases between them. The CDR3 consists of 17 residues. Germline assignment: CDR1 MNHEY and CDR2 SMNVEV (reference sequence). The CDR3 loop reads CASNPIPLDLPGNEQYF. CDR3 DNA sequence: TGTGCCAGCAACCCCATACCCCTCGACCTCCCGGGTAACGAGCAGTACTTC.

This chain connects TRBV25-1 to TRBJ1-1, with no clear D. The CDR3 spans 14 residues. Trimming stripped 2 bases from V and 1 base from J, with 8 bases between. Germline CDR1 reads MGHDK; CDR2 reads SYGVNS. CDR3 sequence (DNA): TGTGCCAGCAGTGAAGGAGGCCAGAACACTGAAGCTTTCTTT. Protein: CASSEGGQNTEAFF.